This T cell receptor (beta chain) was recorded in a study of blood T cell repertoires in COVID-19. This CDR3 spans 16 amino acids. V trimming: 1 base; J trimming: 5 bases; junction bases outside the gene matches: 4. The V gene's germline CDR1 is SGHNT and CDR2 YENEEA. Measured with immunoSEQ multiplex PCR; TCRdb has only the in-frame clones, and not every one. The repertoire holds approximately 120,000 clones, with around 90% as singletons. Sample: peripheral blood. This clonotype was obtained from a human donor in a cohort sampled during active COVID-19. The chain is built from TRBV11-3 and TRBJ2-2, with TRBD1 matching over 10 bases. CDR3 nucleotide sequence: TGTGCCAGCAGCTTAGGAGACAGGGGGCGGACCGGGGAGCTGTTTTTT. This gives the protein CASSLGDRGRTGELFF.